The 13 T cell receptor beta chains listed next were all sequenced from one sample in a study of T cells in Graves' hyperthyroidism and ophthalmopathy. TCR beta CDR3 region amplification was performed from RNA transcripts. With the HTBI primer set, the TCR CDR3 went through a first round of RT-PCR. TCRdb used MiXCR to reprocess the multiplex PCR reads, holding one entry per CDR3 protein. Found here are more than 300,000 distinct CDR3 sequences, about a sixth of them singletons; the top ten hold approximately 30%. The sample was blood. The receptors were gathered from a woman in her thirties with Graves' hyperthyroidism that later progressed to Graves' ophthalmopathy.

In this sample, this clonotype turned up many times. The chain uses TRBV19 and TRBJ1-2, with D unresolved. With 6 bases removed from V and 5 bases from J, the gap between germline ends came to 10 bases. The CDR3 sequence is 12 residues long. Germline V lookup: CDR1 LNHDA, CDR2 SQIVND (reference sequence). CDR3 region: CASSGISYGYTF. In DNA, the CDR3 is TGTGCCAGTAGCGGGATAAGTTATGGCTACACCTTC.

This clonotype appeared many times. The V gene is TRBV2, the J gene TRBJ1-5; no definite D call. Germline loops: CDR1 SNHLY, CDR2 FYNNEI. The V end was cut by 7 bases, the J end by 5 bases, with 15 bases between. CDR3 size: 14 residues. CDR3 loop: CASTYFPRHQPQHF. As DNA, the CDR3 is TGTGCCAGCACTTATTTTCCCAGGCATCAGCCCCAGCATTTT.

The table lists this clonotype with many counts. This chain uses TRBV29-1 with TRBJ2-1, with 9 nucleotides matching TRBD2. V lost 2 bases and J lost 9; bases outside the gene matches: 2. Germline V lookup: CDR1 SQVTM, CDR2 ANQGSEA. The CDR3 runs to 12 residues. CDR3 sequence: CSVEIAGVEQFF. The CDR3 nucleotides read TGCAGCGTTGAAATAGCGGGAGTTGAGCAGTTCTTC.

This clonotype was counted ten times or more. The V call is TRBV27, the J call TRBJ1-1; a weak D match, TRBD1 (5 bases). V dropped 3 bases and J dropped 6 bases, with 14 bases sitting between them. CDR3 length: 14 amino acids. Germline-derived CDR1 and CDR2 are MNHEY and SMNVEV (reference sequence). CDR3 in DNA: TGTGCCAGCAGTTTTCAGGGATCGAGTCCTGAAGCTTTCTTT. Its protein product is CASSFQGSSPEAFF.

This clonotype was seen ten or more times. CDR3 sequence reads: CASGDGGRWNEQYF. The DNA of the CDR3 is TGTGCCAGTGGCGACGGGGGGAGGTGGAACGAGCAGTACTTC. This rearrangement joins TRBV27 to TRBJ2-7, with 7 bases lining up with TRBD2. CDR3 length equals 14 residues. J lost 5 bases, V lost 9 bases, and 13 bases had no gene match. Germline CDR1 and CDR2: MNHEY and SMNVEV (reference sequence).

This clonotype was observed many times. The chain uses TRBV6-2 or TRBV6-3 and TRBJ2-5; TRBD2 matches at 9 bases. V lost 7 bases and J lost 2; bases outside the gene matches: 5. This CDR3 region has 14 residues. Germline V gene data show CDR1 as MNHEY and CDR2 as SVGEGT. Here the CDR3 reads CASTASGVQETQYF. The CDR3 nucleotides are TGTGCCAGCACCGCTAGCGGGGTTCAAGAGACCCAGTACTTC.

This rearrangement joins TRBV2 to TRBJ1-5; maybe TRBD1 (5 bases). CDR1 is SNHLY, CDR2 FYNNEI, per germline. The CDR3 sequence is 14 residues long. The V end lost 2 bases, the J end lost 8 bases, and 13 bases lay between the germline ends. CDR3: CASSETTGVEPQHF. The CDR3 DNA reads TGTGCCAGCAGTGAAACTACAGGTGTGGAGCCCCAGCATTTT.

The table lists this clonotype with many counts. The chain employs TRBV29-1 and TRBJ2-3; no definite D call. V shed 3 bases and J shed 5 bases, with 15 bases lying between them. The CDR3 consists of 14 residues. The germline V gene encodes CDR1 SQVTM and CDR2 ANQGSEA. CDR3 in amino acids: CSVERGSVKDTQYF. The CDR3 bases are TGCAGCGTTGAGCGCGGATCAGTGAAAGATACGCAGTATTTT.

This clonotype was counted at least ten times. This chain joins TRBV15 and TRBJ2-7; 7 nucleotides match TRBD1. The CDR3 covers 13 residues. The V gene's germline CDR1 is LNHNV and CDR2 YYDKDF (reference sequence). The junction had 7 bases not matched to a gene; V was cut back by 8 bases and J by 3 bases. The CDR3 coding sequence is TGTGCCACCGGACAGGCGGTCGGCTACGAGCAGTACTTC. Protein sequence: CATGQAVGYEQYF.

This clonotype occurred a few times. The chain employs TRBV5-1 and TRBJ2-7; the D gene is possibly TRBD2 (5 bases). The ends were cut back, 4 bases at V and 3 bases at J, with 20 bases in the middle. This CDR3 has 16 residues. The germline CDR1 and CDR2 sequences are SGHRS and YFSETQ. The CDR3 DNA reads TGCGCCAGCAGCCCGAAGACTAACGCTCAAAGCTACGAGCAGTACTTC. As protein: CASSPKTNAQSYEQYF.

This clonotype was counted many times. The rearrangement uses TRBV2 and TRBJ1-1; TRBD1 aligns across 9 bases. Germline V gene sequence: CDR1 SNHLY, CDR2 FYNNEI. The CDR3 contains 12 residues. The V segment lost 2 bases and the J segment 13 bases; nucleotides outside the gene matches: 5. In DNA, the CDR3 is TGTGCCAGCAGTGAAAGGGACAGGGAAAGTTTCTTT. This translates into CASSERDRESFF.

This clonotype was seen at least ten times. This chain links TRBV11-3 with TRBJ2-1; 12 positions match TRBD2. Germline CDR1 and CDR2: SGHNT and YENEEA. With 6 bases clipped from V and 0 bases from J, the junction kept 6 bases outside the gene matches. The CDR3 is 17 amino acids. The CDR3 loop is CASSSSGGEYSYNEQFF. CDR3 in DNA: TGTGCCAGCAGTTCTAGCGGGGGGGAATACTCCTACAATGAGCAGTTCTTC.

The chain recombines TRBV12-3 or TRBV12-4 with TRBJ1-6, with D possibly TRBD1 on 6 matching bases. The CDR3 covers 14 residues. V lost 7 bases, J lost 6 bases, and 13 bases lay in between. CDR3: CASTSTGTNSPLHF. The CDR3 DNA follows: TGTGCCAGCACCTCGACAGGAACTAATTCACCCCTCCACTTT.